Listed below are T cell receptor beta chains from one sample, sequenced in a study of shared clonotypes between healthy human individuals. The protocol was immunoSEQ multiplex PCR, while the TCRdb copy is restricted to in-frame clones and leaves out a portion. Of some 480,000 clones in the sample, around three quarters were seen once. Sequencing used PBMCs. The receptors were gathered from a woman between 40 and 55 years old in good health. Some clones in this sample may be carry-over from other donors' samples. Each CDR3 is given with its conserved first and last residue. The D gene is left open where the match is weak. Size is stated for part of the rows, as once, few or many counts, or as a class when the clone is expanded.

abundance	v_gene	d_gene	j_gene	CDR3nt	CDR3aa
many	TRBV6-6	TRBD1	TRBJ2-1	TGTGCCAGCAGCCCAGGGGGCCTTGAGCAGTTCTTC	CASSPGGLEQFF
-	TRBV28	-	TRBJ2-2	TGTGCCAGCAGTCAGGACTACACCGGGGAGCTGTTTTTT	CASSQDYTGELFF
-	TRBV4-3	-	TRBJ2-1	TGCGCCAGCAGCCAATCCGTTAGCAGGAAGGGCTACAATGAGCAGTTCTTC	CASSQSVSRKGYNEQFF
-	TRBV6-1	-	TRBJ1-5	TGTGCCAGCAATATCGGGAGCAATCAGCCCCAGCATTTT	CASNIGSNQPQHF
-	TRBV28	TRBD1	TRBJ1-4	TGTGCCGGACGGGACAGGGGTAATGAAAAACTGTTTTTT	CAGRDRGNEKLFF
-	TRBV10-1	-	TRBJ2-1	TGCGCCAGCAGTCCGGAGCAGTTCTTC	CASSPEQFF
-	TRBV28	-	TRBJ2-7	TGTGCCAGCAGTCCCAATAGCTTCCCCTACGAGCAGTACTTC	CASSPNSFPYEQYF
-	TRBV4-1	TRBD2	TRBJ2-7	TGCGCCAGCAGCCTGCTTGAGGGCGGGAGGTACGCCTACGAGCAGTACTTC	CASSLLEGGRYAYEQYF
-	TRBV28	-	TRBJ2-7	TGTGCCAGCAGCCAGGGGGTAGGCGGGGGCTCCTACGAGCAGTACTTC	CASSQGVGGGSYEQYF
few	TRBV30	TRBD2	TRBJ2-5	TGTGCCTGGAGATCCCCGGGGCTAGCGGGAGGGGCCCAGTACTTC	CAWRSPGLAGGAQYF
-	TRBV7-9	TRBD1	TRBJ2-6	TGTGCCAGCAGCCCAAGGACCGGGACAGCTGGGGCCAACGTCCTGACTTTC	CASSPRTGTAGANVLTF
-	TRBV5-5	-	TRBJ2-5	TGTGCCAGCAGCCGCGGGTCTGAAGAGACCCAGTACTTC	CASSRGSEETQYF
-	TRBV27	-	TRBJ2-7	TGTGCCAGCAGTCGTCCGGGACCACTAGGTTACGAGCAGTACTTC	CASSRPGPLGYEQYF
-	TRBV2	-	TRBJ1-3	TGTGCCAGCAGTGCAGGGCCCTCTGGAAACACCATATATTTT	CASSAGPSGNTIYF
-	TRBV4-3	TRBD1	TRBJ2-5	TGCGCCAGCAGCCAACTACGGGACAGGGGGCAAGAGACCCAGTACTTC	CASSQLRDRGQETQYF
-	TRBV2	-	TRBJ1-1	TGTGCCAGCATCCAATCCGACAGGATGGCCACTGAAGCTTTCTTT	CASIQSDRMATEAFF
-	TRBV18	-	TRBJ2-3	TGTGCCAGCTCACCACCGGCTTTAGATACGCAGTATTTT	CASSPPALDTQYF
-	TRBV30	-	TRBJ1-2	TGTGCCTGCCTCCATGGGACCTCCGGAGGCTACACCTTC	CACLHGTSGGYTF
-	TRBV10-1	TRBD2	TRBJ2-7	TGCGCCAGCAGTGAGTCGCGGGAGGGCCGTGAGCAGTACTTC	CASSESREGREQYF
-	TRBV28	TRBD2	TRBJ2-3	TGTGCCAGCAGTCCCCCTGGTAGCGGGGGGGCGGTTCATACGCAGTATTTT	CASSPPGSGGAVHTQYF
few	TRBV4-1	-	TRBJ2-1	TGCGCCAGCAGCCTCGGGATTCGACTAGAGCAGTTCTTC	CASSLGIRLEQFF
many	TRBV6-4	-	TRBJ2-2	TGTGCCAGCAGTGACTCGGCTAGCCCGAACACCGGGGAGCTGTTTTTT	CASSDSASPNTGELFF
few	TRBV25-1	TRBD1	TRBJ2-1	TGTGCCAGCAGTTTCCGGACAGGGGGGAAGGTCAATGAGCAGTTCTTC	CASSFRTGGKVNEQFF
few	TRBV18	TRBD1	TRBJ2-6	TGTGCCAGCTCACCACTGGGACAGGGGGCGCTCGGGGCCAACGTCCTGACTTTC	CASSPLGQGALGANVLTF
once	TRBV5-1	-	TRBJ2-1	TGCGCCAGCAGCCCGGGACACCTGAGCTCCTACAATGAGCAGTTCTTC	CASSPGHLSSYNEQFF
-	TRBV6-6	TRBD1	TRBJ2-7	TGTGCCAGCAGTTACGGGGACAGGGCCCATGAGCAGTACTTC	CASSYGDRAHEQYF
-	TRBV6-1	-	TRBJ1-1	TGTGCCAGCAGGAAGGAGGGTCCTGAAGCTTTCTTT	CASRKEGPEAFF
-	TRBV11-2	TRBD1	TRBJ1-1	TGTGCCAGCAGCCCCGGGACAGGGATGAACACTGAAGCTTTCTTT	CASSPGTGMNTEAFF